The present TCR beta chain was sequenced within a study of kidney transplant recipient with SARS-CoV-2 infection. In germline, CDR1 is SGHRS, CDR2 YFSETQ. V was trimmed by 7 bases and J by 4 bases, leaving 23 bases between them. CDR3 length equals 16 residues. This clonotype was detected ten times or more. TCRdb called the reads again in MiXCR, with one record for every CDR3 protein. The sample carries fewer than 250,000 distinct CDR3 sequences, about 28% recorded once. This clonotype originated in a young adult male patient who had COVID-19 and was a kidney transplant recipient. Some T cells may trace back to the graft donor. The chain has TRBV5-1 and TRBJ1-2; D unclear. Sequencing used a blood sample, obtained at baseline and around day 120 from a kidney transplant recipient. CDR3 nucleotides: TGCGCCAGCTCCCGGGAATCGGTTCGAAAGACCTATGGCTACACCTTC. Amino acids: CASSRESVRKTYGYTF.